This entry is about one TCR beta chain. The antigen is unknown. The data stem from a study of T cell responses to AZD1222 COVID-19 vaccine. Findings and caveats of the study: Most donors were white British and more were female, and clonal diversity was possibly underestimated. It was only after the peak T cell response that any repertoires were sampled. At baseline, seropositivity was found in only a handful of AZD1222 recipients.

Clones were sequenced by immunoSEQ multiplex PCR, and TCRdb holds only the in-frame ones, with some missing. The sample holds tens of thousands of clones, roughly 85% seen once. CDR1 and CDR2 from the germline V gene are MNHEY and SVGAGI. The CDR3 extends over 14 amino acids. V was clipped by 9 bases and J by 2 bases; unmatched bases: 7. The sample here was peripheral blood, taken 28 days after the second AZD1222 dose. The chain employs TRBV6-5 and TRBJ2-3, with 8 bases lining up with TRBD2. This clonotype was obtained from an adult who received the AZD1222 COVID-19 vaccine. DNA for the CDR3: TGTGCCAGTAAAACGGGAGGGAACACAGATACGCAGTATTTT. It translates to CASKTGGNTDTQYF.